Following are 14 T cell receptor beta chains from one sample sequenced in a study of blood T cell repertoires in COVID-19. Profiling relied on immunoSEQ multiplex PCR, and the TCRdb table lists in-frame clones only, not all of them. The sample has roughly 500,000 clones, roughly 89% seen once. The sequenced sample consisted of peripheral blood. Receptors originate from a man aged 18 to 30 with COVID-19, enrolled during active disease.

V and J are TRBV4-1 and TRBJ2-7; no clear D. This CDR3 has 14 amino acids. Trimming removed 2 bases from V and 0 bases from J, with 8 bases in between. The V gene's germline CDR1 is MGHRA and CDR2 YSYEKL. The CDR3, as DNA: TGCGCCAGCAGCCAACAGGCCTACTCCTACGAGCAGTACTTC. The encoded protein is CASSQQAYSYEQYF.

The chain uses TRBV5-1 and TRBJ2-7; 11 bases match TRBD2. Germline V gene lookup returns CDR1 SGHRS and CDR2 YFSETQ. The CDR3 runs to 16 residues. V trimming: 0 bases; J trimming: 4 bases; junction bases outside the gene matches: 6. The CDR3: CASSLESSGGRYEQYF. The CDR3 nucleotides are TGCGCCAGCAGCTTGGAGTCTAGCGGGGGGCGGTACGAGCAGTACTTC.

This clone has only one observation. J is TRBJ1-2 and V is TRBV10-2, with D possibly TRBD1 on 5 matching bases. The CDR3 consists of 16 residues. Per the germline V gene, CDR1 is WSHSY and CDR2 is SAAADI. V shed 2 bases and J shed 7 bases, with 20 bases lying between them. The CDR3 nucleotides read TGCGCCAGCAGTGAGGGGGCTAGGGTGTTGAAGGGTGGCTACACCTTC. Amino acid sequence: CASSEGARVLKGGYTF.

The chain carries TRBV5-6 and TRBJ2-1; 9 bases align to TRBD2. Germline trimming cut 2 bases from V and 6 bases from J; bases unmatched to any gene: 9. Germline loops: CDR1 SGHDT, CDR2 YYEEEE. The CDR3 is 16 residues long. CDR3 sequence reads: CASSLVGGGAFNEQFF. The CDR3 region has the DNA TGTGCCAGCAGCTTAGTAGGCGGGGGGGCCTTCAATGAGCAGTTCTTC.

The CDR3 nucleotides read TGTGCCAGCAGTCCCAAGCGGGGGGACAGGGGCAGGGAGACCCAGTACTTC. Encoded protein: CASSPKRGDRGRETQYF. The rearrangement links TRBV6-6 to TRBJ2-5; D might be TRBD1 (10 bases). V was pared by 5 bases and J by 5 bases, with 24 bases between. Germline values: CDR1 MNHNY, CDR2 SVGAGI (reference sequence). CDR3 length: 17 residues.

The chain employs TRBV11-3 and TRBJ2-7; D may be TRBD2 (6 bases). This CDR3 has 15 amino acids. Germline V gene data show CDR1 as SGHNT and CDR2 as YENEEA. Between the trimmed V and J ends, which lost 7 bases and 3 bases, there was a span of 19 bases. The CDR3 DNA is TGTGCCAGCACCCCCTCCTCGGGACTTTTCTACGAGCAGTACTTC. This translates into CASTPSSGLFYEQYF. The entire variable domain, with the rest obtained from reference TRBV11-3 and TRBJ2-7, is as follows: EAGVVQSPRYKIIEKKQPVAFWCNPISGHNTLYWYLQNLGQGPELLIRYENEEAVDDSQLPKDRFSAERLKGVDSTLKIQPAELGDSAVYLCASTPSSGLFYEQYFGPGTRLTVT.

The chain recombines TRBV7-2 with TRBJ2-1; 13 bases agree with TRBD2. The junction had 4 bases not matched to a gene; V was cut back by 7 bases and J by 4 bases. The germline gives CDR1 SGHTA, CDR2 FQGNSA. The CDR3 covers 15 residues. The DNA of the CDR3 is TGTGCCAGCACACCGGGACTAGCGGGGTACAATGAGCAGTTCTTC. Translated, it gives CASTPGLAGYNEQFF.

In this sample, this clone turned up once. V and J are TRBV7-3 and TRBJ2-3; 9 bases match TRBD1. CDR3 length equals 16 residues. V was clipped by 3 bases and J by 3 bases; unmatched bases: 7. Germline loops: CDR1 SGHTA, CDR2 FQGTGA. CDR3 protein: CASSFRGTGLTDTQYF. CDR3 bases: TGTGCCAGCAGCTTCCGCGGGACAGGGCTTACAGATACGCAGTATTTT.

J is TRBJ2-7 and V is TRBV2, with D unclear. The V end was cut by 7 bases, the J end by 1 base, with 17 bases between. CDR3 length equals 15 residues. CDR1 SNHLY and CDR2 FYNNEI come from the germline V gene. The CDR3 here is CASTQWAIGSYEQYF. The DNA for the CDR3 is TGTGCCAGCACCCAGTGGGCAATTGGGTCCTACGAGCAGTACTTC.

The rearrangement links TRBV15 to TRBJ1-5, with D unresolved. The CDR3 is made up of 14 amino acids. V was shortened by 3 bases and J by 3 bases, with 9 bases between the two germline ends. Germline CDR1 LNHNV, CDR2 YYDKDF (reference sequence). CDR3 DNA sequence: TGTGCCACCAGCAGCCCCCGACTCAATCAGCCCCAGCATTTT. Protein sequence: CATSSPRLNQPQHF.

The genes are TRBV3-1 (or the pseudogene TRBV3-2) and TRBJ2-7, with 7 bases fitting TRBD1. Germline values: CDR1 LGHDT, CDR2 YNNKEL (reference sequence). The CDR3 runs to 16 residues. Trimming removed 1 base from V and 3 bases from J; junction bases left unmatched: 9. In DNA, the CDR3 is TGTGCCAGCAGCCAAGCACTCGGACAGGTCTACTACGAGCAGTACTTC. Amino acids: CASSQALGQVYYEQYF.

The chain links TRBV9 to TRBJ2-2; 10 nucleotides line up with TRBD2. The germline V gene has CDR1 SGDLS and CDR2 YYNGEE. The CDR3 contains 16 residues. The J segment lost 4 bases and the V segment lost 1 base, leaving 4 bases of the junction unmatched. Here the CDR3 DNA reads TGTGCCAGCAGCGTACGGACTAGCGGTGGCACCGGGGAGCTGTTTTTT. It is translated as CASSVRTSGGTGELFF. Variable domain in full (rest from reference TRBV9 and TRBJ2-2): DSGVTQTPKHLITATGQRVTLRCSPRSGDLSVYWYQQSLDQGLQFLIQYYNGEERAKGNILERFSAQQFPDLHSELNLSSLELGDSALYFCASSVRTSGGTGELFFGEGSRLTVL.

A note on this clone: Other DNA sequences in this sample translate to the same CDR3. This chain joins TRBV19 and TRBJ2-7; a possible D gene is TRBD1 (6 bases). Looked up from germline, CDR1 is LNHDA and CDR2 is SQIVND (reference sequence). The CDR3 consists of 14 residues. V shed 3 bases and J shed 3 bases, with 12 bases lying between them. The DNA of the CDR3 is TGTGCCAGTAGTATGGGTGACAGGTTCTACGAGCAGTACTTC. This sequence encodes CASSMGDRFYEQYF.

This clone appeared a single time. The chain is built from TRBV20-1 and TRBJ2-5, with 7 bases identical to TRBD2. This CDR3 has 14 amino acids. Germline V gene data show CDR1 as DFQATT and CDR2 as SNEGSKA (reference sequence). With V trimmed by 3 bases and J by 4 bases, 8 bases remained unmatched. CDR3 protein: CSASGGRAGETQYF. DNA for the CDR3: TGCAGTGCTAGTGGGGGGAGGGCCGGAGAGACCCAGTACTTC.